The clone carrying this T cell receptor (beta chain) was seen repeatedly, ten times or more. This specimen belongs to a study of blood T cells in healthy people across ages. V trimming: 5 bases; J trimming: 4 bases; junction bases outside the gene matches: 6. The CDR3 spans 14 residues. In germline, CDR1 is MDHEN, CDR2 SYDVKM. Combining a sample-barcoded 5' primer with a J-beta primer mix, a second PCR ran for about 7 to 11 cycles. MiXCR was run by TCRdb on the 5' RACE reads, yielding one entry per CDR3 protein. The data show around 900,000 distinct CDR3 sequences, under 30% seen once. V is TRBV28 and J is TRBJ2-7; TRBD1 aligns across 9 bases. The specimen sequenced was blood. The source is an elderly woman in good health. The chain's CDR3 is CASSKDRGRYEQYF. In DNA form, the CDR3 reads TGTGCCAGCAGTAAAGACAGGGGGAGATACGAGCAGTACTTC.